The 10 T cell receptor beta chains in this list originate from one sample, sequenced in a study of T-cell memory formation after mild COVID-19. TCRdb re-derived calls from the 5' RACE reads in MiXCR, one entry per CDR3 protein. In the table there are fewer than 150,000 distinct CDR3 sequences, approximately 6.3% of which are singletons. The sample consisted of PBMCs or a T cell subset sorted from them (not recorded which). All receptors come from an adult woman who had mild COVID-19 (a few samples of this study predate the infection). Cell type and time point are not known.

The chain recombines TRBV7-2 with TRBJ1-2, with 7 bases identical to TRBD1. CDR1 is SGHTA, CDR2 FQGNSA, per germline. V lost 2 bases to trimming and J lost 2 bases; unmatched junction nucleotides: 11. This CDR3 is 17 amino acids long. The CDR3 DNA reads TGTGCCAGCAGCTTATCTGCAGGGGGAGGACGAAACTATGGCTACACCTTC. Translation gives CASSLSAGGGRNYGYTF.

The sample holds many counts of this clonotype. The chain is built from TRBV7-6 and TRBJ2-5, with D possibly matching TRBD2 (7 bases). The germline gives CDR1 SGHVS, CDR2 FNYEAQ. Trimming cost V 7 bases and J 9 bases, with 24 bases left between them. The CDR3 loop spans 15 amino acids. CDR3 residues: CASNLGGTTTRAQYF. CDR3 nucleotides: TGTGCCAGCAACCTAGGGGGGACTACCACAAGGGCCCAGTACTTC.

The chain has TRBV7-8 and TRBJ1-1; D ambiguous. Germline V gives CDR1 SGHVS, CDR2 FQNEAQ. This CDR3 is built from 14 residues. Between the trimmed V and J ends, which lost 5 bases and 8 bases, there was a span of 18 bases. The CDR3 DNA follows: TGTGCCAGCAGCCCCCGGGAAGGGTCGCAAGAAGCTTTCTTT. This codes for CASSPREGSQEAFF. Supplemented by reference TRBV7-8 and TRBJ1-1, the full variable domain reads GAGVSQSPRYKVAKRGQDVALRCDPISGHVSLFWYQQALGQGPEFLTYFQNEAQLDKSGLPSDRFFAERPEGSVSTLKIQRTQQEDSAVYLCASSPREGSQEAFFGQGTRLTVV.

In DNA, the CDR3 is TGTGCCAGCAGCTTCGACAGTCGCTCTGTCTACGAGCAGTACTTC. This encodes CASSFDSRSVYEQYF. The chain links TRBV4-2 to TRBJ2-7; D might be TRBD1 (5 bases). From germline, CDR1 is LGHNA and CDR2 YNFKEQ. V was pared by 5 bases and J by 3 bases, with 17 bases between. This CDR3 is 15 amino acids long.

This clonotype was recorded many times. The chain is built from TRBV6-1 and TRBJ2-7; 8 bases line up with TRBD1. Germline CDR1 MNHNS, CDR2 SASEGT. The trim removed 3 bases at V and 5 bases at J, leaving 3 bases unmatched. The CDR3 is 13 amino acids. CDR3 sequence reads: CASSDRGLHEQYF. In DNA, the CDR3 is TGTGCCAGCAGTGACAGGGGGCTTCACGAGCAGTACTTC.

There are many counts of this clonotype. This chain links TRBV12-3 or TRBV12-4 with TRBJ2-3, with D possibly being TRBD2 (6 bases). The CDR3 extends over 14 amino acids. V dropped 6 bases and J dropped 3 bases, with 13 bases sitting between them. The CDR3: CASSPAAGTDTQYF. CDR3 in DNA: TGTGCCAGCAGCCCGGCGGCGGGGACAGATACGCAGTATTTT.

The genes are TRBV10-3 and TRBJ2-7; D may be TRBD1 (6 bases). Germline CDR1 is ENHRY and CDR2 is SYGVKD. V lost 5 bases and J 0 bases, leaving 11 bases between the germline ends. The CDR3 covers 14 residues. In DNA form, the CDR3 reads TGTGCCATCAGTTCGGGACACCTCTCCTACGAGCAGTACTTC. It specifies CAISSGHLSYEQYF.

This clonotype was picked up a small number of times. The chain couples TRBV20-1 to TRBJ1-1; D possibly corresponds to TRBD1 (6 bases). The length of the CDR3 is 13 residues. Germline V gene data show CDR1 as DFQATT and CDR2 as SNEGSKA (reference sequence). The V and J ends lost 6 bases and 8 bases respectively, with 19 bases between them. CDR3 DNA sequence: TGCAGTGCCGCTCTTGAAGGGAGGGGGGAAGCTTTCTTT. This encodes CSAALEGRGEAFF.

In this sample, this clonotype turned up many times. The chain links TRBV2 to TRBJ2-7, with 9 bases aligning to TRBD1. The germline V gene has CDR1 SNHLY and CDR2 FYNNEI. This CDR3 region has 16 residues. After removal of 4 bases from V and 1 base from J, the junction contained 8 bases not matched to a gene. The DNA for the CDR3 is TGTGCCAGCAGTGTTGGCCCGGGACAGGGATCCTACGAGCAGTACTTC. This gives the protein CASSVGPGQGSYEQYF.

The V gene is TRBV21-1, the J gene TRBJ2-7; no DNA check was done on the table's D call, TRBD2. TRBV21-1 corresponds to a pseudogene. This CDR3 has 16 amino acids. The CDR3 here is CASSRSGYNSPYEQYF. CDR3 nucleotide sequence: TGTGCCAGCAGCAGAAGTGGATATAACTCCCCCTACGAGCAGTACTTC.